Following are 2 T cell receptor beta chains from one sample sequenced in a study of long-term antiretroviral therapy in people with HIV. Survey level was the resolution at which the v3.0 immunoSEQ assay ran. Libraries were prepared by immunoSEQ multiplex PCR; TCRdb keeps only in-frame clonotypes and omits some of them. The sample lists about 50,000 clones, about 86% occurring once. Specimen: unsorted PBMCs, collected 0.8 years after starting antiretroviral therapy. The receptor set was obtained from a young woman with HIV.

The V gene is TRBV27, the J gene TRBJ2-5; TRBD1 or TRBD2 may be the D gene (7 bases each). Germline assignment: CDR1 MNHEY and CDR2 SMNVEV (reference sequence). The CDR3 has 15 amino acids. V lost 7 bases, J lost 5 bases, and 20 bases lay in between. DNA of the CDR3: TGTGCCAGCACTACTCGACAGGGAGGGATGGAGACCCAGTACTTC. The encoded protein is CASTTRQGGMETQYF.

The J gene is TRBJ2-1, the V gene TRBV29-1; perhaps TRBD1 as D (6 bases). The CDR3 has 14 amino acids. Germline-derived CDR1 and CDR2 are SQVTM and ANQGSEA. Trimming cost V 4 bases and J 5 bases, with 15 bases left between them. DNA of the CDR3: TGCAGCGTTGTTCCGGGACAACTGAACAATGAGCAGTTCTTC. Amino acids: CSVVPGQLNNEQFF.